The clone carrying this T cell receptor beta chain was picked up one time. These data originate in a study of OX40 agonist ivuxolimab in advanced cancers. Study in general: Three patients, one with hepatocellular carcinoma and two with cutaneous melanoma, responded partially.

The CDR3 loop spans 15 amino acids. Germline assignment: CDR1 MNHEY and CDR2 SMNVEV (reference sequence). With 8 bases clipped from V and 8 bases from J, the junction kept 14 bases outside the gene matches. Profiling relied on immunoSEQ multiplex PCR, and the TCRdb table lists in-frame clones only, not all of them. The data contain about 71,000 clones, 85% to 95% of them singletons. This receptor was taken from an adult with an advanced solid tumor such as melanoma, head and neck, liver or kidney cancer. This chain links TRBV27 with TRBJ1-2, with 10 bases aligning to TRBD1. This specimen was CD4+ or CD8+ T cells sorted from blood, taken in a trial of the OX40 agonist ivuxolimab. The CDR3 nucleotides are TGTGCCAGCCGAAAGAGACAGGGGGCTTTTGGAGGCTACACCTTC. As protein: CASRKRQGAFGGYTF.